What follows are 17 T cell receptor beta chains derived from one specimen sequenced in a study of T cells in tumors after PD-1 blockade. Clones were sequenced by immunoSEQ multiplex PCR, and TCRdb holds only the in-frame ones, with some missing. The sample yields 20,000 or so clones, over 70% seen once. This sample comprised PBMCs, obtained after anti-PD-1 therapy. The receptor source for this set is a human donor with advanced basal cell or squamous cell carcinoma (not recorded which).

The chain carries TRBV19 and TRBJ2-2; the D is unclear. Germline CDR1 and CDR2: LNHDA and SQIVND (reference sequence). V was shortened by 4 bases and J by 6 bases, with 18 bases between the two germline ends. The CDR3 sequence is 16 residues long. The CDR3 sequence is CASSRGSRSGAGELFF. CDR3 DNA: TGTGCCAGTAGTAGGGGAAGCCGTTCGGGTGCCGGGGAGCTGTTTTTT.

This rearrangement joins TRBV7-8 to TRBJ1-2; no clear D gene. The CDR3 has 15 residues. Germline CDR1 SGHVS, CDR2 FQNEAQ. Deletions cut 5 bases from V and 4 bases from J, with 17 bases between. The CDR3 DNA reads as TGTGCCAGCAGCCCGACGGGCTCTGGTCTCTATGGCTACACCTTC. Its translation is CASSPTGSGLYGYTF.

The V and J genes are TRBV7-8 and TRBJ2-3, with 10 nucleotides matching TRBD2. Germline V gene sequence: CDR1 SGHVS, CDR2 FQNEAQ. With 5 bases clipped from V and 2 bases from J, the junction kept 4 bases outside the gene matches. The CDR3 contains 15 residues. CDR3 nucleotides: TGTGCCAGCAGCGTTAGCGGGGGGACCACAGATACGCAGTATTTT. Its translation: CASSVSGGTTDTQYF.

This clone was counted a few times. This CDR3 reads CASSPRGDTQYF. The CDR3 bases are TGTGCCAGCTCACCCCGAGGGGATACGCAGTATTTT. V gene TRBV18 combines with J gene TRBJ2-3, with a tentative D call TRBD2 (5 bases). V gave up 3 bases and J gave up 6 bases, with 7 bases separating them. CDR1 is KGHSH, CDR2 LQKENI, per germline. The CDR3 spans 12 residues. Complete variable domain (other parts from reference TRBV18 and TRBJ2-3): NAGVMQNPRHLVRRRGQEARLRCSPMKGHSHVYWYRQLPEEGLKFMVYLQKENIIDESGMPKERFSAEFPKEGPSILRIQQVVRGDSAAYFCASSPRGDTQYFGPGTRLTVL.

This clone appeared once. The V call is TRBV24-1, the J call TRBJ2-5; the D gene is possibly TRBD1 (6 bases). The V gene's germline CDR1 is KGHDR and CDR2 SFDVKD. Trimming left V 2 bases short and J 5 bases short, with 11 bases between. This CDR3 comprises 14 residues. The CDR3 DNA follows: TGTGCCACCAGTGATTCGTGGGGACACGAGACCCAGTACTTC. It translates to CATSDSWGHETQYF.

This clone was found once. The V and J genes are TRBV20-1 and TRBJ1-5; D is unresolved. V was shortened by 3 bases and J by 2 bases, with 8 bases between the two germline ends. Germline V gene sequence: CDR1 DFQATT, CDR2 SNEGSKA (reference sequence). The CDR3 loop spans 13 amino acids. The CDR3 here is CSASSDGNQPQHF. The CDR3 bases are TGCAGTGCTAGTTCAGATGGCAATCAGCCCCAGCATTTT.

The gene calls are TRBV5-1 and TRBJ2-2; D is possibly TRBD1 or TRBD2 (6 bases each). This CDR3 has 12 residues. Germline lookup yields CDR1 SGHRS and CDR2 YFSETQ. Trimming stripped 5 bases from V and 6 bases from J, with 8 bases between. The chain's CDR3 is CASRRGAGELFF. The CDR3 nucleotides are TGCGCCAGCAGAAGGGGGGCCGGGGAGCTGTTTTTT. Together with reference TRBV5-1 and TRBJ2-2, the CDR3 gives the full variable domain: KAGVTQTPRYLIKTRGQQVTLSCSPISGHRSVSWYQQTPGQGLQFLFEYFSETQRNKGNFPGRFSGRQFSNSRSEMNVSTLELGDSALYLCASRRGAGELFFGEGSRLTVL.

In its sample, this clone was seen a few times. This sequence joins TRBV13 and TRBJ1-2; 12 nucleotides line up with TRBD1. After removal of 4 bases from V and 4 bases from J, the junction contained 4 bases not matched to a gene. CDR1 is PRHDT and CDR2 is FYEKMQ in the germline V gene (reference sequence). The CDR3 sequence is 15 residues long. Here the CDR3 reads CASSWGQGAGYGYTF. The CDR3 bases are TGTGCCAGCAGCTGGGGACAGGGGGCTGGCTATGGCTACACCTTC.

This clone has just a few counts. The chain carries TRBV28 and TRBJ2-3; TRBD1 matches 7 bases. There are 14 residues in the CDR3. V gave up 5 bases and J gave up 1 base; unmatched junction bases: 3. The germline gives CDR1 MDHEN, CDR2 SYDVKM. The CDR3 loop reads CASSPQGGTDTQYF. The CDR3 bases are TGTGCCAGCAGTCCCCAGGGGGGCACAGATACGCAGTATTTT.

This clone has a single count. The CDR3 coding sequence is TGTGCCAGTAGTATAGACCCGCCCGGGGATGAGCAGTTCTTC. This translates into CASSIDPPGDEQFF. The gene calls are TRBV19 and TRBJ2-1, with TRBD2 as a possible D gene (5 bases). Germline CDR1 is LNHDA and CDR2 is SQIVND (reference sequence). The ends were cut back, 0 bases at V and 8 bases at J, with 11 bases in the middle. The CDR3 has 14 amino acids.

The chain carries TRBV9 and TRBJ1-2, with a tentative D call TRBD1 (5 bases). Germline CDR1 is SGDLS and CDR2 is YYNGEE. The CDR3 is made up of 14 amino acids. V was trimmed by 4 bases and J by 0 bases, leaving 10 bases between them. For the CDR3, the DNA is TGTGCCAGCAGCCCGGGGGAACCTAACTATGGCTACACCTTC. This translates into CASSPGEPNYGYTF.

This clone was picked up a small number of times. V is TRBV6-2 or TRBV6-3 and J is TRBJ2-3, with D possibly being TRBD1 (6 bases). The germline V gene has CDR1 MNHEY and CDR2 SVGEGT. The CDR3 is made up of 16 amino acids. Between the trimmed V and J ends, which lost 2 bases and 6 bases, there was a span of 18 bases. The CDR3 loop is CASSYALRGFGDTQYF. The CDR3 DNA sequence: TGTGCCAGCAGTTACGCCCTCAGGGGTTTCGGGGATACGCAGTATTTT.

This chain joins TRBV6-5 and TRBJ2-1; 8 bases are a match to TRBD1. The germline V gene encodes CDR1 MNHEY and CDR2 SVGAGI. The CDR3 has 15 amino acids. V trimming: 6 bases; J trimming: 5 bases; junction bases outside the gene matches: 9. The CDR3 is CASSSLQGGHNEQFF. CDR3 nucleotide sequence: TGTGCCAGCAGCTCCCTACAGGGGGGCCACAATGAGCAGTTCTTC.

This chain uses TRBV20-1 with TRBJ1-4; unclear D gene. Germline-derived CDR1 and CDR2 are DFQATT and SNEGSKA (reference sequence). The V end lost 3 bases, the J end lost 4 bases, and 15 bases lay between the germline ends. This CDR3 is 15 amino acids long. CDR3 region: CSASPGSGINEKLFF. The CDR3 coding sequence is TGCAGTGCTAGTCCGGGGTCTGGGATTAATGAAAAACTGTTTTTT.

Only one count was recorded for this clone. The CDR3: CASSPGLARGGEQFF. CDR3 DNA sequence: TGTGCCAGCAGCCCGGGACTAGCGAGGGGGGGTGAGCAGTTCTTC. This chain links TRBV6-5 with TRBJ2-1; 10 positions match TRBD2. The CDR3 contains 15 residues. With V trimmed by 6 bases and J by 9 bases, 11 bases remained unmatched. Per germline, CDR1 MNHEY and CDR2 SVGAGI.

The rearrangement uses TRBV4-1 and TRBJ2-1, with 7 bases aligning to TRBD2. The CDR3 is 13 amino acids. Trimming removed 8 bases from V and 7 bases from J; junction bases left unmatched: 8. Germline values: CDR1 MGHRA, CDR2 YSYEKL. CDR3 sequence: CASAGGSGNEQFF. The CDR3 DNA reads as TGCGCCAGCGCGGGCGGGAGTGGGAATGAGCAGTTCTTC.

CDR3 DNA sequence: TGCGCCAGCAGCCACGGGACAGGGCCTTCGGATACGCAGTATTTT. It encodes CASSHGTGPSDTQYF. The chain recombines TRBV4-1 with TRBJ2-3, with TRBD1 matching over 9 bases. Germline assignment: CDR1 MGHRA and CDR2 YSYEKL. The CDR3 totals 15 residues. Trimming cost V 3 bases and J 6 bases; bases outside gene matches: 7.